Following are 10 T cell receptor beta chains from one sample sequenced in a study of cytomegalovirus exposure and HLA in healthy donors. Primers included in the PCR were 60 Vbeta and 13 Jbeta primers. Method: immunoSEQ multiplex PCR; TCRdb's copy keeps in-frame clones and lacks some. The table includes 110,000 to 150,000 clones, around 72% detected once. Sequenced material: PBMCs. The receptor source for this set is a woman between 35 and 50 years old in good health and CMV-seronegative.

This chain joins TRBV5-1 and TRBJ2-7, with D possibly matching TRBD1 (6 bases). Germline values: CDR1 SGHRS, CDR2 YFSETQ. The CDR3 contains 15 residues. The V gene lost 0 bases and the J gene lost 3 bases, with 13 bases spanning the gap. The CDR3: CASSLEPGQIYEQYF. The DNA for the CDR3 is TGCGCCAGCAGCTTGGAGCCGGGACAAATCTACGAGCAGTACTTC.

The chain uses TRBV6-5 and TRBJ2-7, with TRBD1 as a possible D gene (6 bases). The V gene's germline CDR1 is MNHEY and CDR2 SVGAGI. This CDR3 region has 14 residues. Trimming took 5 bases from V and 2 from J, leaving 13 bases between them. DNA of the CDR3: TGTGCCAGCAGTCGCGGACAGTCAACCTACGAGCAGTACTTC. Its protein product is CASSRGQSTYEQYF.

The V and J genes are TRBV19 and TRBJ1-2; TRBD1 aligns across 8 bases. The V segment lost 3 bases and the J segment 7 bases; nucleotides outside the gene matches: 7. Germline CDR1 is LNHDA and CDR2 is SQIVND (reference sequence). The CDR3 totals 14 residues. CDR3 loop: CASSILAGGSGYTF. The CDR3 DNA reads as TGTGCCAGTAGTATTCTAGCAGGGGGCTCTGGCTACACCTTC.

The chain recombines TRBV14 with TRBJ1-4, with 7 bases matching TRBD1. The CDR3 is made up of 16 amino acids. V was clipped by 4 bases and J by 4 bases; unmatched bases: 9. Germline CDR1 SGHDN, CDR2 FVKESK. CDR3 sequence reads: CASSRIGQANNEKLFF. In DNA, the CDR3 is TGTGCCAGCAGCCGCATAGGACAGGCGAATAATGAAAAACTGTTTTTT.

This chain uses TRBV27 with TRBJ2-1; possible D gene TRBD1, 6 bases. Germline V gene lookup returns CDR1 MNHEY and CDR2 SMNVEV (reference sequence). V shed 11 bases and J shed 4 bases, with 15 bases lying between them. The CDR3 consists of 13 residues. DNA of the CDR3: TGTGCCGTGGGGCAGGGGCCTTACAATGAGCAGTTCTTC. Translation: CAVGQGPYNEQFF.

The chain links TRBV18 to TRBJ1-1, with 8 bases aligning to TRBD1. Germline V gene sequence: CDR1 KGHSH, CDR2 LQKENI. The CDR3 spans 15 residues. The V segment lost 4 bases and the J segment 5 bases; nucleotides outside the gene matches: 9. CDR3: CASSQETGVWTEAFF. CDR3 DNA: TGTGCCAGCTCACAGGAGACAGGGGTATGGACTGAAGCTTTCTTT.

This chain connects TRBV7-9 to TRBJ2-7; possible D gene TRBD1, 6 bases. CDR3 length: 15 residues. Trimming removed 0 bases from V and 1 base from J, with 10 bases in between. Germline V gene sequence: CDR1 SEHNR, CDR2 FQNEAQ (reference sequence). Here the CDR3 DNA reads TGTGCCAGCAGCTTAGCGGATGACAGGTCCTACGAGCAGTACTTC. The encoded protein is CASSLADDRSYEQYF. Full variable domain (outside the CDR3, taken from reference TRBV7-9 and TRBJ2-7): DTGVSQNPRHKITKRGQNVTFRCDPISEHNRLYWYRQTLGQGPEFLTYFQNEAQLEKSRLLSDRFSAERPKGSFSTLEIQRTEQGDSAMYLCASSLADDRSYEQYFGPGTRLTVT.

This chain connects TRBV5-4 to TRBJ1-1; no clear D gene. The germline V and J ends were trimmed by 4 bases and 1 base, with 8 bases remaining between them. The germline V gene encodes CDR1 SGHNT and CDR2 YYREEE (reference sequence). The CDR3 has 13 residues. The CDR3 DNA reads TGTGCCAGCAGCCGAGCTGCGAACACTGAAGCTTTCTTT. It is translated as CASSRAANTEAFF.

This rearrangement joins TRBV15 to TRBJ1-6; D is ambiguous. V was pared by 5 bases and J by 14 bases, with 19 bases between. This CDR3 contains 14 residues. The germline gives CDR1 LNHNV, CDR2 YYDKDF (reference sequence). The CDR3 sequence: CATSRDRNKFALHF. CDR3 DNA: TGTGCCACCAGCCGGGATCGGAATAAGTTTGCCCTCCACTTT.

The CDR3 spells CASSAPVDRVSSFF. CDR3 DNA sequence: TGTGCCAGCAGCGCCCCGGTGGACAGGGTATCCTCTTTCTTT. The rearrangement uses TRBV13 and TRBJ1-1; 8 bases are shared with TRBD1. CDR1 PRHDT and CDR2 FYEKMQ come from the germline V gene (reference sequence). The CDR3 contains 14 residues. The J segment lost 12 bases and the V segment lost 5 bases, leaving 14 bases of the junction unmatched.